The present TCR beta chain was sequenced within a study of OX40 agonist ivuxolimab in advanced cancers. Overall study findings and caveats: Expanded peripheral T cell antigen specificity was not determined. Certain nonresponding patients likewise had low normalized T-cell clonal expansion.

This clone was counted once. Its antigen is not known. At baseline, cycle 4 day 1, and cycle 7 day 1, blood was sampled. The table came from immunoSEQ multiplex PCR; TCRdb's copy has only in-frame clones and leaves some out. The sample records fewer than 25,000 clones, 65% to 90% being singletons. J gave up 2 bases and V 2 bases, and 3 bases lay outside the gene matches. The CDR3 totals 15 residues. CDR1 is SGHAT and CDR2 is FQNNGV in the germline V gene. This TCR was sampled from an adult with an advanced solid tumor such as melanoma, head and neck, liver or kidney cancer. The gene calls are TRBV11-2 and TRBJ2-5; 9 bases map to TRBD1. Here the sequenced sample was CD4+ or CD8+ T cells sorted from blood, taken in a trial of the OX40 agonist ivuxolimab. CDR3 in amino acids: CASSLPGTGQETQYF. As DNA, the CDR3 is TGTGCCAGCAGCTTACCCGGGACAGGGCAAGAGACCCAGTACTTC.